This T cell receptor beta chain was sequenced during a study of cytomegalovirus exposure and HLA in healthy donors (TCRdb year 2017). Broadly, across the study: According to a later analysis, the 120 or so validation repertoires were produced on the same platform as the 666 repertoires of the first cohort. The study was designed to test whether signatures of past pathogen exposure could be identified by cataloging public T cell receptors. Along with the approximately 650-subject first cohort, a separate validation cohort of 120 different subjects was used. To predict cytomegalovirus infection status, the study combined high-throughput TCR immunosequencing, statistical association of individual TCRs with disease status, and machine learning. Findings and caveats that apply to the study as a whole: Across donors, most TCR sequences were observed very rarely, whereas some public TCRs were present in many individuals. Subsequent analysis determined that TCRs grouped into clusters in the first cohort also showed a tendency toward co-occurrence across the 130 or so validation repertoires, and about 94% of cluster scores exceeded 0. In vitro tests confirmed that a few of the cytomegalovirus-associated TCR beta chains recognize cytomegalovirus antigens. A total of some 180 TCR beta chains were listed by the study as associated with cytomegalovirus. Cytomegalovirus status was reported to be diagnosed by the classifier with high specificity and sensitivity in both the original and validation cohorts. According to the authors, the approach could potentially be generalized to other disease states and immunological phenotypes. A later analysis lacked HLA typing for the validation cohort, so it scored co-occurrence in that cohort across all 120 or so repertoires.

As for this clone: No antigen is known for it. Qualities for individual bases were not recorded, and no much larger clone is one base off.

The protocol used for the library was the immunoSEQ multiplex PCR assay. The paper's data handling went like this. To diagnose cytomegalovirus status from the catalog of TCR beta chain sequences, a statistical classification framework was built. Drawn from immuneACCESS, this table holds only the in-frame rearrangements with V and J called that TCRdb kept. Clones are partly lost; checked studies trace under half to an unresolved V gene and leave the rest unexplained. That table furnishes V, J and clone size, whereas the DNA furnished D and trimming. A total of 130,000 to 150,000 clones appear in this sample, roughly 89% of them only once. Clones ranked in the top ten supply approximately 10% of the sample. Including the terminal cysteine and phenylalanine, the CDR3 comprises 14 residues. Only the CDR3 portion is preserved as DNA: 42 bases, with reading frame beginning at the first base. V ends up 5 bases short and J 7 bases short, with an unmatched junction base count of 6. CDR1 and CDR2 (MRHNA, SNTAGT) derive from the germline V gene.

Donors formed part of the validation cohort, which comprised about 130 subjects and was distinct from the first cohort of 670 or so subjects. The TCR comes from a woman aged 18-29 years in good health and CMV-seropositive. The sample taken for sequencing was PBMCs. The V gene is TRBV6-4 and the J gene is TRBJ2-3; TRBD1 aligns with 10 central bases. CDR3 sequence: CASSSGTGAYTQYF. The bases read TGTGCCAGCAGTTCCGGGACAGGGGCATATACGCAGTATTTT.